Detailed here is one T cell receptor beta chain. The source of the sample is a study of blood T cell repertoires in COVID-19. Germline CDR1 is LNHDA and CDR2 is SQIVND (reference sequence). V lost 3 bases, J lost 11 bases, and 12 bases lay in between. The length of the CDR3 is 12 residues. TCRdb's copy holds only in-frame clones and misses some; the assay was immunoSEQ multiplex PCR. The table lists approximately 72,000 clones, around nine tenths of them singletons. The TCR originated in a woman aged 55 to 70 with acute or convalescent COVID-19. The sample comprised peripheral blood. This chain uses TRBV19 with TRBJ2-3; the D gene is possibly TRBD2 (6 bases). CDR3 coding DNA: TGTGCCAGTAGTATGCGGGATACGGAGCAGTATTTT. Its protein is CASSMRDTEQYF.